One sample yielded the 22 T cell receptor beta chains listed below, sequenced in a study of blood T cell repertoires in COVID-19 (dated by TCRdb to 2020 to 2022). The library was made by the immunoSEQ multiplex PCR assay. This immuneACCESS table, as held by TCRdb, lists in-frame sequences with V and J called but not all clones. Of the missing ones, under half trace to an unresolved V gene in checked studies; the others have no known cause. This sample comprises 55,000 to 95,000 clones, over 80% of them detected only once. Together, the top ten hold approximately 1.9% of the sample. Sequences were obtained from peripheral blood. These receptors came from a woman in her fifties or sixties with acute or convalescent COVID-19.

Of note for this clone: At one boundary the junction diverges from the germline segment, which might be a read error. The rearrangement joins TRBV2 to TRBJ1-2; TRBD1 matches at 9 bases. CDR1 is SNHLY, CDR2 FYNNEI, per germline. The CDR3 contains 14 residues. CDR3 loop: CASSEGQGSYGYTF. The CDR3 coding sequence is TGTGCCAGCAGCGAAGGACAGGGGTCCTATGGCTACACCTTC.

The V call is TRBV18, the J call TRBJ1-1, with 7 positions matching TRBD1. Germline lookup yields CDR1 KGHSH and CDR2 LQKENI. This CDR3 is 15 amino acids long. With 8 bases clipped from V and 0 bases from J, the junction kept 9 bases outside the gene matches. The CDR3 nucleotides are TGTGCCAGCACGCCACGACAGGGTCTGAACACTGAAGCTTTCTTT. Its protein product is CASTPRQGLNTEAFF.

The CDR3 nucleotides read TGTGCCACCAGCCGATCACAGGGTTCAGATACGCAGTATTTT. Translating it yields CATSRSQGSDTQYF. The V call is TRBV24-1, the J call TRBJ2-3, with a weak D call TRBD1 (6 bases). This CDR3 region has 14 residues. V dropped 7 bases and J dropped 4 bases, with 14 bases sitting between them. The germline gives CDR1 KGHDR, CDR2 SFDVKD.

CDR3 loop: CACRSQGAAQYF. The CDR3 nucleotides are TGTGCCTGTCGTTCACAGGGGGCAGCCCAGTACTTC. The chain links TRBV30 to TRBJ2-5; 9 bases are a match to TRBD1. Trimming removed 6 bases from V and 9 bases from J; junction bases left unmatched: 8. Germline V gives CDR1 GTSNPN, CDR2 SVGIG (reference sequence). The CDR3 is made up of 12 amino acids.

This chain joins TRBV7-3 and TRBJ2-3, with 7 positions matching TRBD2. V lost 4 bases and J lost 0; bases outside the gene matches: 4. Germline CDR1 and CDR2: SGHTA and FQGTGA. CDR3 size: 15 residues. CDR3 in amino acids: CASSSAGSSTDTQYF. The CDR3 nucleotides read TGTGCCAGCAGCTCAGCGGGGAGTAGCACAGATACGCAGTATTTT.

The genes are TRBV19 and TRBJ1-2; a weak D match, TRBD1 (5 bases). Germline CDR1 is LNHDA and CDR2 is SQIVND (reference sequence). V was clipped by 2 bases and J by 2 bases, with 12 bases between them. The CDR3 covers 15 residues. Written as DNA, the CDR3 is TGTGCCAGTAGTATATGGCGGGGCGCCAACTATGGCTACACCTTC. This translates into CASSIWRGANYGYTF.

The chain couples TRBV7-9 to TRBJ1-1, with 7 bases that match TRBD1. Germline V CDR1 and CDR2: SEHNR, FQNEAQ (reference sequence). V trimming: 5 bases; J trimming: 6 bases; junction bases outside the gene matches: 6. The CDR3 totals 13 residues. The CDR3 protein is CASSPRTGSEAFF. Written as DNA, the CDR3 is TGTGCCAGCAGCCCTCGGACAGGTTCTGAAGCTTTCTTT.

V is TRBV6-5 and J is TRBJ1-5; 10 bases map to TRBD1. The CDR3 runs to 13 residues. Germline V CDR1 and CDR2: MNHEY, SVGAGI. DNA of the CDR3: TGTGCTGGACAGGGGGACTACAATCAGCCCCAGCATTTT. This sequence encodes CAGQGDYNQPQHF.

This clone was recorded only once. In DNA, the CDR3 is TGTGCCAGCGGGACAGGGGGCAAGGGCACTGAAGCTTTCTTT. This gives the protein CASGTGGKGTEAFF. The chain uses TRBV3-1 (or the pseudogene TRBV3-2) and TRBJ1-1; the match to TRBD1 covers 12 bases. J gave up 4 bases and V 8 bases, and 5 bases lay outside the gene matches. The CDR3 runs 14 residues. Germline lookup yields CDR1 LGHDT and CDR2 YNNKEL (reference sequence).

The chain combines TRBV19 with TRBJ1-6, with 9 bases that match TRBD1. From germline, CDR1 is LNHDA and CDR2 SQIVND (reference sequence). With 6 bases clipped from V and 8 bases from J, the junction kept 8 bases outside the gene matches. This CDR3 has 15 residues. The CDR3 protein is CASRPGQGIDSPLHF. CDR3 DNA sequence: TGTGCCAGTAGACCGGGACAGGGCATCGATTCACCCCTCCACTTT.

This rearrangement joins TRBV4-2 to TRBJ2-1; 11 positions agree with TRBD2. Germline CDR1 reads LGHNA; CDR2 reads YNFKEQ. The V gene end was trimmed by 1 base and the J gene end by 10 bases; junction bases not matched to a gene: 9. This CDR3 comprises 16 residues. The CDR3 sequence is CASSQGLAGGPREQFF. CDR3 in DNA: TGTGCCAGCAGCCAAGGTTTAGCGGGAGGGCCACGGGAGCAGTTCTTC.

V usage is TRBV7-9 and J usage is TRBJ1-2; the D gene is possibly TRBD1 (5 bases). Germline CDR1 is SEHNR and CDR2 is FQNEAQ (reference sequence). The CDR3 runs 17 residues. V gave up 5 bases and J gave up 7 bases, with 26 bases separating them. CDR3 sequence: CASSAVPGKSLPGGYTF. For the CDR3, the DNA is TGTGCCAGCAGCGCCGTTCCAGGGAAGTCTCTCCCGGGTGGCTACACCTTC.

A note on this clone: A junction boundary mismatches the germline segment, possibly from a read error. V is TRBV28 and J is TRBJ1-1, with no clear D. This CDR3 has 14 amino acids. Germline V lookup: CDR1 MDHEN, CDR2 SYDVKM. The CDR3 DNA sequence: TGTGCCAGCAGTTTAGCAGGCCAAGATAAGAACCTTCCCTTT. The encoded protein is CASSLAGQDKNLPF. Full variable domain (remainder filled in from reference TRBV28 and TRBJ1-1): DVKVTQSSRYLVKRTGEKVFLECVQDMDHENMFWYRQDPGLGLRLIYFSYDVKMKEKGDIPEGYSVSREKKERFSLILESASTNQTSMYLCASSLAGQDKNLPFGQGTRLTVV.

The chain is built from TRBV5-1 and TRBJ1-2; D unresolved. V lost 4 bases and J lost 0, with 13 bases in between. The CDR3 consists of 15 residues. CDR1 is SGHRS, CDR2 YFSETQ, per germline. The CDR3 sequence: CASSGGSGANYGYTF. CDR3 coding DNA: TGCGCCAGCAGCGGAGGGTCTGGAGCTAACTATGGCTACACCTTC.

The V call is TRBV10-3, the J call TRBJ2-7; weak D call: TRBD2 (6 bases). CDR1 and CDR2 (germline): ENHRY, SYGVKD. The V end lost 3 bases, the J end lost 5 bases, and 23 bases lay between the germline ends. This CDR3 has 17 residues. The DNA of the CDR3 is TGTGCCATCAGTGATCCGGCGGGAAGGGGAGTAGTCCACGAGCAGTACTTC. This sequence encodes CAISDPAGRGVVHEQYF.

This clone was observed a few times. J is TRBJ1-5 and V is TRBV6-1; D unclear. Per the germline V gene, CDR1 is MNHNS and CDR2 is SASEGT. Trimming stripped 0 bases from V and 2 bases from J, with 11 bases between. The CDR3 consists of 16 residues. This CDR3 is CASSEAAGEGNQPQHF. Here the CDR3 DNA reads TGTGCCAGCAGTGAAGCCGCGGGTGAGGGCAATCAGCCCCAGCATTTT.

The V and J genes are TRBV2 and TRBJ1-1, with TRBD1 as a possible D gene (5 bases). Trimming removed 5 bases from V and 1 base from J, with 14 bases in between. CDR1 and CDR2 from the germline V gene are SNHLY and FYNNEI. This CDR3 is 15 amino acids long. CDR3 DNA sequence: TGTGCCAGCAGTCGACGAAACAGGAGGAACACTGAAGCTTTCTTT. Its protein is CASSRRNRRNTEAFF.

V and J are TRBV10-3 and TRBJ1-6; unclear D gene. Germline lookup yields CDR1 ENHRY and CDR2 SYGVKD. Between the trimmed V and J ends, which lost 2 bases and 10 bases, there was a span of 6 bases. The CDR3 is made up of 12 amino acids. The CDR3 spells CAISEGPSPLHF. In nucleotides, the CDR3 is TGTGCCATCAGTGAGGGCCCCTCACCCCTCCACTTT.

The chain uses TRBV10-1 and TRBJ2-5, with 7 nucleotides matching TRBD2. Germline V gene sequence: CDR1 WNHNN, CDR2 SYGVQD (reference sequence). This CDR3 has 15 amino acids. V was pared by 0 bases and J by 6 bases, with 7 bases of the junction left unmatched. For the CDR3, the DNA is TGCGCCAGCAGTGAGTCGAAGGGAGGGCCGCAGACCCAGTACTTC. It specifies CASSESKGGPQTQYF.

In its sample, this clone was seen once. The V and J genes are TRBV11-2 and TRBJ1-1, with D maybe TRBD1 (5 bases). Germline loops: CDR1 SGHAT, CDR2 FQNNGV. The CDR3 sequence is 16 residues long. Trimming stripped 5 bases from V and 0 bases from J, with 16 bases between. CDR3 loop: CASSGPFGAMNTEAFF. Written as DNA, the CDR3 is TGTGCCAGCAGCGGACCCTTTGGGGCCATGAACACTGAAGCTTTCTTT.

The chain has TRBV19 and TRBJ1-6; the D gene is possibly TRBD1 (5 bases). Trimming took 9 bases from V and 7 from J, leaving 16 bases between them. Germline V CDR1 and CDR2: LNHDA, SQIVND (reference sequence). The CDR3 has 14 residues. This chain's CDR3 is CARPCRVENSPLHF. CDR3 DNA sequence: TGTGCCAGGCCCTGCAGGGTGGAAAATTCACCCCTCCACTTT.

This clone was counted a single time. The V call is TRBV19, the J call TRBJ1-5, with 10 bases matching TRBD1. From germline, CDR1 is LNHDA and CDR2 SQIVND (reference sequence). This CDR3 is 15 amino acids long. Unmatched junction bases numbered 10, after V lost 8 bases and J lost 6 bases. This chain's CDR3 is CASEDRGRIVQPQHF. CDR3 bases: TGTGCCAGTGAAGACAGGGGGCGCATAGTTCAGCCCCAGCATTTT.